The source of this T cell receptor (beta chain) is a study of blood T cell repertoires in COVID-19. Background on the study: Specimens from acute and convalescent COVID-19 originated in the United States, Italy and Spain. From T cells, B-cell-depleted T cells, or PBMCs came the material, which was cDNA or gDNA.

Notes on this clone: At one of its ends the junction is not consistent with the germline gene, which may arise from a read error.

The germline gives CDR1 SGHAT, CDR2 FQNNGV. This CDR3 is built from 14 residues. Original processing notes: Nucleated cell number was recorded as an estimate derived from reference gene primer amplification. The protocol was immunoSEQ multiplex PCR, while the TCRdb copy is restricted to in-frame clones and leaves out a portion. V and J calls and clone size are copied from that table; D and trimming were computed from the DNA. The data hold under 150,000 clones, with under 90% observed a single time. The sample taken for sequencing was peripheral blood. This clonotype was sampled from a woman aged 55-70 years with active or convalescent COVID-19. The chain recombines TRBV11-2 with TRBJ2-3; D gene uncertain. In nucleotides, the CDR3 is TGTGCCAGCACCTTAGGGCCCTTCACAGATACGCAGTATTTT. Its protein product is CASTLGPFTDTQYF.